These 21 T cell receptor beta chains came from one sample sequenced in a study of blood T cells in healthy people across ages. Using a J-beta primer mix together with a sample-barcoded 5' primer, a second PCR was run for 7 to 11 cycles. TCRdb called the 5' RACE reads again in MiXCR, with one record for every CDR3 protein. The table includes 700,000 to 850,000 distinct CDR3 sequences, approximately 35% detected once. What was sequenced was blood. The receptors stem from a young man in good health.

This clonotype was found a few times. This chain connects TRBV6-2 or TRBV6-3 to TRBJ2-5, with D perhaps matching TRBD1 (6 bases). CDR3 size: 16 residues. Germline V gene sequence: CDR1 MNHEY, CDR2 SVGEGT. V dropped 3 bases and J dropped 5 bases, with 19 bases sitting between them. CDR3 nucleotide sequence: TGTGCCAGCAGTTATTCTACTACAAGTCAGGGGGAGACCCAGTACTTC. Translated, it gives CASSYSTTSQGETQYF.

This clonotype was recorded once. This clone may be a read error of a much larger clone one base away. The chain is built from TRBV9 and TRBJ2-3; D unresolved. V lost 4 bases to trimming and J lost 1 base, with 16 bases between them. CDR1 SGDLS and CDR2 YYNGEE come from the germline V gene. The CDR3 has 16 amino acids. The CDR3 DNA sequence: TGTGCCAGCAGCATAGAGGCTGCGGCTGGCACAGATACGCAGTATTTT. Amino acids: CASSIEAAAGTDTQYF. The full variable domain, rest sourced from reference TRBV9 and TRBJ2-3, is DSGVTQTPKHLITATGQRVTLRCSPRSGDLSVYWYQQSLDQGLQFLIQYYNGEERAKGNILERFSAQQFPDLHSELNLSSLELGDSALYFCASSIEAAAGTDTQYFGPGTRLTVL.

The chain combines TRBV29-1 with TRBJ2-6; TRBD2 aligns across 7 bases. Germline-derived CDR1 and CDR2 are SQVTM and ANQGSEA. The CDR3 is 13 residues long. V lost 3 bases and J lost 11; bases outside the gene matches: 7. CDR3 bases: TGCAGCGTTGACGGGGGGACCTACGACGTCCTGACTTTC. Protein: CSVDGGTYDVLTF.

V and J are TRBV14 and TRBJ1-1; D is unclear. The CDR3 length is 15 residues. The V end lost 3 bases, the J end lost 4 bases, and 15 bases lay between the germline ends. Per germline, CDR1 SGHDN and CDR2 FVKESK. The CDR3 spells CASSHAPGLRTEAFF. The CDR3 region has the DNA TGTGCCAGCAGCCACGCGCCGGGGTTGCGCACTGAAGCTTTCTTT. The full variable domain, in which reference TRBV14 and TRBJ1-1 provide the parts outside the CDR3, is EAGVTQFPSHSVIEKGQTVTLRCDPISGHDNLYWYRRVMGKEIKFLLHFVKESKQDESGMPNNRFLAERTGGTYSTLKVQPAELEDSGVYFCASSHAPGLRTEAFFGQGTRLTVV.

This clonotype appeared a few times. CDR3 residues: CASSLSRLRNEQFF. In DNA, the CDR3 is TGTGCCAGCAGCTTAAGTCGACTCCGTAATGAGCAGTTCTTC. The chain uses TRBV7-2 and TRBJ2-1, with D hard to call. V was pared by 2 bases and J by 7 bases, with 12 bases between. This CDR3 spans 14 amino acids. Germline CDR1 and CDR2: SGHTA and FQGNSA.

The chain employs TRBV24-1 and TRBJ2-3, with D perhaps TRBD2 (6 bases). Germline loops: CDR1 KGHDR, CDR2 SFDVKD. Trimming stripped 0 bases from V and 1 base from J, with 13 bases between. The CDR3 is 17 residues long. CDR3 protein: CATSDLSIGGGTDTQYF. Written as DNA, the CDR3 is TGTGCCACCAGTGATTTGTCGATCGGCGGGGGCACAGATACGCAGTATTTT.

This clonotype appeared many times. This sequence joins TRBV12-3 or TRBV12-4 and TRBJ1-1, with D hard to call. With 7 bases removed from V and 4 bases from J, the gap between germline ends came to 22 bases. This CDR3 contains 16 residues. The CDR3 sequence: CASTPVTSGVPTEAFF. CDR3 nucleotides: TGTGCCAGCACTCCTGTCACATCCGGAGTCCCCACTGAAGCTTTCTTT.

The V gene is TRBV20-1, the J gene TRBJ1-2; no clear D. CDR1 DFQATT and CDR2 SNEGSKA come from the germline V gene (reference sequence). V lost 4 bases and J 1 base, leaving 10 bases between the germline ends. The CDR3 contains 13 residues. The CDR3 loop is CSANPPVNYGYTF. The CDR3 DNA is TGCAGTGCTAACCCCCCGGTTAACTATGGCTACACCTTC.

Notes on this clonotype: Mismatch with germline at one junction end may stem from a read error. The CDR3 sequence: CTSSKGHTQETQYF. In DNA, the CDR3 is TGTACCAGCAGCAAGGGACATACCCAAGAGACCCAGTACTTC. The chain joins TRBV7-9 to TRBJ2-5; TRBD1 is a possible D gene (6 bases). The CDR3 consists of 14 residues. CDR1 SEHNR and CDR2 FQNEAQ come from the germline V gene (reference sequence).

This clonotype is a singleton in its sample. The chain joins TRBV4-2 to TRBJ1-3; the D gene is possibly TRBD1 (6 bases). The CDR3 is made up of 19 amino acids. Germline CDR1 and CDR2: LGHNA and YNFKEQ. V was pared by 0 bases and J by 3 bases, with 21 bases between. CDR3 DNA sequence: TGTGCCAGCAGCCAAGAGGGAACCGAGACAGGCCCCAATGGAAACACCATATATTTT. This gives the protein CASSQEGTETGPNGNTIYF.

This clonotype was picked up a small number of times. The chain recombines TRBV11-2 with TRBJ2-1, with D maybe TRBD1 (6 bases). Germline V gene sequence: CDR1 SGHAT, CDR2 FQNNGV. The CDR3 contains 17 residues. V shed 1 base and J shed 4 bases, with 17 bases lying between them. The CDR3 sequence: CASSLGKVRGGYNEQFF. CDR3 DNA: TGTGCCAGCAGCTTAGGGAAGGTCAGGGGCGGGTACAATGAGCAGTTCTTC.

The V and J genes are TRBV20-1 and TRBJ1-1; 7 nucleotides agree with TRBD1. The CDR3 spans 13 residues. Per the germline V gene, CDR1 is DFQATT and CDR2 is SNEGSKA (reference sequence). Trimming cost V 3 bases and J 3 bases; bases outside gene matches: 4. The CDR3 here is CSASDRAYTEAFF. CDR3 coding DNA: TGCAGTGCTAGTGACAGGGCGTACACTGAAGCTTTCTTT.

The rearrangement joins TRBV9 to TRBJ2-1; a possible D gene is TRBD2 (5 bases). The J call may be mistaken, given a closer DNA end match to TRBJ2-7. There are 14 residues in the CDR3. In germline, CDR1 is SGDLS, CDR2 YYNGEE. In DNA, the CDR3 is TGTGCCAGCAGCGGACTAAAATCCTACAATGAGCAGTACTTC. Translation: CASSGLKSYNEQYF.

This chain links TRBV4-2 with TRBJ1-2; no definite D call. Germline V CDR1 and CDR2: LGHNA, YNFKEQ. The V end was cut by 1 base, the J end by 4 bases, with 19 bases between. CDR3 length: 17 residues. The CDR3, as DNA: TGTGCCAGCAGCCAAGTCGGGTCCCCGGCCAGCCCCTATGGCTACACCTTC. This sequence encodes CASSQVGSPASPYGYTF.

This clonotype was seen repeatedly, ten times or more. The chain joins TRBV5-1 to TRBJ2-7; D is uncertain. The CDR3 is 14 residues long. Germline V gene lookup returns CDR1 SGHRS and CDR2 YFSETQ. V was trimmed by 0 bases and J by 3 bases, leaving 10 bases between them. CDR3 nucleotide sequence: TGCGCCAGCAGCTTGGAGTCAGAAAACTACGAGCAGTACTTC. Protein sequence: CASSLESENYEQYF. Together with reference TRBV5-1 and TRBJ2-7, the CDR3 gives the full variable domain: KAGVTQTPRYLIKTRGQQVTLSCSPISGHRSVSWYQQTPGQGLQFLFEYFSETQRNKGNFPGRFSGRQFSNSRSEMNVSTLELGDSALYLCASSLESENYEQYFGPGTRLTVT.

The CDR3 bases are TGTGCCAGCAGGGCGACAGGACCGAACACCGGGGAGCTGTTTTTT. Its protein is CASRATGPNTGELFF. This chain uses TRBV2 with TRBJ2-2; maybe TRBD1 (6 bases). Germline V gene data show CDR1 as SNHLY and CDR2 as FYNNEI. The CDR3 runs to 15 residues. The V gene lost 6 bases and the J gene lost 0 bases, with 11 bases spanning the gap.

This chain uses TRBV2 with TRBJ2-1, with 8 bases aligning to TRBD2. The CDR3 consists of 16 residues. The germline V gene encodes CDR1 SNHLY and CDR2 FYNNEI. V shed 2 bases, J shed 8 bases, and the junction held 11 bases outside the gene matches. The CDR3 coding sequence is TGTGCCAGCAGTGAAACCTGGGCGGGGGGCCCCGATGAGCAGTTCTTC. It specifies CASSETWAGGPDEQFF.

The CDR3 nucleotides read TGTGCCAGCAGCCGGACAGGGAGCTACAATGAGCAGTACTTC. It yields the protein CASSRTGSYNEQYF. The rearrangement uses TRBV3-1 and TRBJ2-7; 8 nucleotides agree with TRBD1. The CDR3 has 14 residues. CDR1 and CDR2 from the germline V gene are LGHDT and YNNKEL (reference sequence). V trimming: 4 bases; J trimming: 7 bases; junction bases outside the gene matches: 9.

The chain links TRBV15 to TRBJ2-5, with D tentatively TRBD2 (5 bases). CDR1 and CDR2 from the germline V gene are LNHNV and YYDKDF (reference sequence). This CDR3 is 15 amino acids long. The V end was cut by 0 bases, the J end by 2 bases, with 10 bases between. For the CDR3, the DNA is TGTGCCACCAGCAGAGATCTTTCGGGGCAAGAGACCCAGTACTTC. This translates into CATSRDLSGQETQYF.

This clonotype was seen at least ten times. The V call is TRBV20-1, the J call TRBJ2-1, with D maybe TRBD2 (7 bases). The CDR3 loop spans 16 amino acids. Trimming stripped 0 bases from V and 1 base from J, with 13 bases between. CDR1 and CDR2 (germline): DFQATT, SNEGSKA (reference sequence). The CDR3 is CSARDRAGASYNEQFF. CDR3 DNA sequence: TGCAGTGCTAGAGATCGTGCGGGGGCGTCCTACAATGAGCAGTTCTTC.

CDR3 in DNA: TGTGCCAGCAGCCAAGTCGGGGACGGTGAGCAGTACTTC. Its translation is CASSQVGDGEQYF. The rearrangement joins TRBV3-1 to TRBJ2-4, with D tentatively TRBD1 or TRBD2 (5 bases each). V lost 1 base, J lost 13 bases, and 14 bases lay in between. The germline gives CDR1 LGHDT, CDR2 YNNKEL (reference sequence). The CDR3 consists of 13 residues.